The T cell receptor beta chain under discussion was sequenced for a study of cytotoxic CD8 clonotypes in ibrutinib-treated CLL. Looking at the study overall: Partial response occurred in some 25 patients and complete response in 2; at median approximately 68 months, approximately 14 remained remitted and 12 progressed. Samples showed on average roughly 260,000 productive templates and around 94,000 productive rearrangements.

Germline CDR1 and CDR2: WNHNN and SYGVQD (reference sequence). Germline trimming cut 0 bases from V and 3 bases from J; bases unmatched to any gene: 3. The CDR3 is made up of 16 amino acids. This table comes from immunoSEQ multiplex PCR, and its TCRdb copy is limited to in-frame clones, with some not included. This sample yields 5,500 to 8,500 clones, of which around 70% are seen a single time; around 27% belongs to the top ten. The chain employs TRBV10-1 and TRBJ2-2; 8 bases line up with TRBD2. This clonotype was obtained from a human donor with chronic lymphocytic leukemia. The material was PBMCs, obtained before ibrutinib treatment. CDR3 nucleotides: TGCGCCAGCAGTGAGTCAAGCGGGAGTTACACCGGGGAGCTGTTTTTT. Residues: CASSESSGSYTGELFF.